This T cell receptor beta chain was sequenced during a study of PD-1 blockade in mismatch repair-deficient tumors. With respect to this clone: No antigen is known for it.

Findings of the study overall: After pembrolizumab, tumor-resident clones rose rapidly, then generally contracted before radiologic responses.

Generated by immunoSEQ multiplex PCR, the TCRdb table keeps only in-frame clones and is missing some. The sample yields about 110,000 clones, roughly 80% seen once. This CDR3 is built from 13 residues. Per the germline V gene, CDR1 is MGHRA and CDR2 is YSYEKL. Trimming cost V 4 bases and J 1 base, with 7 bases left between them. TCRs were sequenced from three patients responding to pembrolizumab. This TCR was sampled from an adult with mismatch repair-deficient cancer. The sample here was peripheral blood, taken 60 weeks after starting pembrolizumab. The chain is built from TRBV4-1 and TRBJ1-1; D gene uncertain. CDR3 protein: CASSLTENTEAFF. CDR3 nucleotide sequence: TGCGCCAGCAGCCTCACAGAGAACACTGAAGCTTTCTTT.